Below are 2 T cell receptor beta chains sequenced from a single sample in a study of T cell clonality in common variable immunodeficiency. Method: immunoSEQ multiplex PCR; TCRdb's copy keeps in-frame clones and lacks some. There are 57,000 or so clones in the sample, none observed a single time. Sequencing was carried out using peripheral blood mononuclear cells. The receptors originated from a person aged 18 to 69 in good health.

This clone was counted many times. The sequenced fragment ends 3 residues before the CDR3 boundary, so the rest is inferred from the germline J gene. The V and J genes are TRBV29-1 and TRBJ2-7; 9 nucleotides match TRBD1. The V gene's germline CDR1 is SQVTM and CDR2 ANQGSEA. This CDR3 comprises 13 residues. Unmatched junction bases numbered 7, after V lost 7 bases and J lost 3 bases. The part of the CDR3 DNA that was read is TGCAGCGCCGGACAGGGGATAGGCTACGAG. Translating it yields CSAGQGIGYE. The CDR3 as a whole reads CSAGQGIGYEQYF.

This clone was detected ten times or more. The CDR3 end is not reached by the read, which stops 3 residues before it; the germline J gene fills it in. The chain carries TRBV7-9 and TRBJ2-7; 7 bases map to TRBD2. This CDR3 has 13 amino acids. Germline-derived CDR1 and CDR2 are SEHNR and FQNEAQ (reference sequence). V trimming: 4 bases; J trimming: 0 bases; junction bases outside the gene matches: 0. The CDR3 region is CASSSSGSYEQYF. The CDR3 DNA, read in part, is TGTGCCAGCAGCTCTAGCGGCTCCTACGAG.